This TCR beta chain emerged from a study of T cell changes during pregnancy in multiple sclerosis. The method was immunoSEQ multiplex PCR; TCRdb's version includes in-frame clones alone and lacks a portion of them. The table includes 40,000 to 60,000 clones, 94% detected once. Germline V lookup: CDR1 LNHDA, CDR2 SQIVND (reference sequence). The CDR3 runs 14 residues. The V and J ends lost 4 bases and 1 base, in that order; junction bases with no gene match: 0. The chain links TRBV19 to TRBJ1-2; TRBD1 matches 10 bases. The receptor comes from a female donor with multiple sclerosis, enrolled in a pregnancy study. Specimen: CD4+ T cells from peripheral blood mononuclear cells, collected in the first trimester of pregnancy. The CDR3 reads CASSRDRGNYGYTF. CDR3 nucleotide sequence: TGTGCCAGTAGTAGGGACAGGGGTAACTATGGCTACACCTTC. Using reference TRBV19 and TRBJ1-2 for the parts outside the CDR3, the full variable domain is DGGITQSPKYLFRKEGQNVTLSCEQNLNHDAMYWYRQDPGQGLRLIYYSQIVNDFQKGDIAEGYSVSREKKESFPLTVTSAQKNPTAFYLCASSRDRGNYGYTFGSGTRLTVV.